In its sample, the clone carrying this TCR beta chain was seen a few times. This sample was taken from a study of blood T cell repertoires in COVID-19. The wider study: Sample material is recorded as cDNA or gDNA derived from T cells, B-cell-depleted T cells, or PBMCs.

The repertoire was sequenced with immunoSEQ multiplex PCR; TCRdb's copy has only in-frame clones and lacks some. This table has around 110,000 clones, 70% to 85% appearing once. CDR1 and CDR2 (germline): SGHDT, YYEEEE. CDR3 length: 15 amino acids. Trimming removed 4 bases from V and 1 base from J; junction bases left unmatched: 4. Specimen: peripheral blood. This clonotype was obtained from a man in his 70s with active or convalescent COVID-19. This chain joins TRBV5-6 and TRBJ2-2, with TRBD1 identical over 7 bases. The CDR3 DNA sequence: TGTGCCAGCAGCACTCCAGGGGGGAACACCGGGGAGCTGTTTTTT. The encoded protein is CASSTPGGNTGELFF.